A single sample is the source of the 3 T cell receptor beta chains below, sequenced in a study of cytomegalovirus exposure and HLA in healthy donors. 60 Vbeta and 13 Jbeta primers were used in PCR. Assay used: immunoSEQ multiplex PCR; TCRdb lists only in-frame clones, some missing. The sample carries 90,000 to 110,000 clones, roughly 79% recorded once. Material for sequencing was PBMCs. The receptors here all came from a woman aged 30 to 39 in good health and CMV-seronegative.

This clone was picked up one time. This chain links TRBV9 with TRBJ2-7; 7 bases are shared with TRBD2. The CDR3 has 15 amino acids. V lost 5 bases, J lost 5 bases, and 13 bases stayed unmatched. Germline values: CDR1 SGDLS, CDR2 YYNGEE. Here the CDR3 DNA reads TGTGCCAGCAGTGTTAGCGGGCACCCCGCCAACGAGCAGTACTTC. Protein sequence: CASSVSGHPANEQYF.

The DNA for the CDR3 is TGCGCCAGCAGCCCCAGGACAGGGAGCACAGATACGCAGTATTTT. This codes for CASSPRTGSTDTQYF. The V gene is TRBV5-1, the J gene TRBJ2-3, with TRBD1 identical over 8 bases. Germline V gene sequence: CDR1 SGHRS, CDR2 YFSETQ. This CDR3 comprises 15 residues. The V gene end was trimmed by 4 bases and the J gene end by 0 bases; junction bases not matched to a gene: 4.

A few counts support this clone. A read error may produce the germline difference seen at one junction end. J is TRBJ2-7 and V is TRBV25-1; TRBD2 aligns across 10 bases. This CDR3 has 13 amino acids. Germline CDR1 MGHDK, CDR2 SYGVNS. The CDR3 loop is CASSEYIAGGTDF. CDR3 nucleotide sequence: TGTGCCAGCAGTGAATATATAGCGGGAGGCACAGACTTC.